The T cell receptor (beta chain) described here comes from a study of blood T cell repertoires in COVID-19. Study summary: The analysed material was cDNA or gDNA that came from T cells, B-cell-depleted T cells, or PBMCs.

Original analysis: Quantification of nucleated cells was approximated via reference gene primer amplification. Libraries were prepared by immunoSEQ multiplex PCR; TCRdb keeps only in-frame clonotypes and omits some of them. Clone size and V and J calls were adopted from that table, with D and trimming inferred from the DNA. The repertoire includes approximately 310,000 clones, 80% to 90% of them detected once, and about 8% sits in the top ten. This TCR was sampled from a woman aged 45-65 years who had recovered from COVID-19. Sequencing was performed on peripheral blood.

As DNA, the CDR3 is TGTGCCACCAGCCCCATCCGGGGAGTCAATGAGCAGTTCTTC. Residues: CATSPIRGVNEQFF. The gene calls are TRBV15 and TRBJ2-1; maybe TRBD2 (5 bases). Germline V gene lookup returns CDR1 LNHNV and CDR2 YYDKDF (reference sequence). The CDR3 covers 14 residues. The V and J ends lost 5 bases and 6 bases respectively, with 14 bases between them.